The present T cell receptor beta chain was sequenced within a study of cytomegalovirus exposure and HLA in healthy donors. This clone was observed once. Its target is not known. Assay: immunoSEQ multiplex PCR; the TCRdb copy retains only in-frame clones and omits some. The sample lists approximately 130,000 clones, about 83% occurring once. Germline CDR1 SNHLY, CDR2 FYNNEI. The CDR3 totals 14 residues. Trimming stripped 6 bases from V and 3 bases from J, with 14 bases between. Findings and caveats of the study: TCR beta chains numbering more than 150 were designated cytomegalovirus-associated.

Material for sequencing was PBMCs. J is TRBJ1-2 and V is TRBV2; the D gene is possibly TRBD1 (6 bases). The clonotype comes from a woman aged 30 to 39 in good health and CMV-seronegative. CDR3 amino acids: CASRQDRHDYGYTF. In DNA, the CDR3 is TGTGCCAGCAGGCAGGACAGACACGACTATGGCTACACCTTC.